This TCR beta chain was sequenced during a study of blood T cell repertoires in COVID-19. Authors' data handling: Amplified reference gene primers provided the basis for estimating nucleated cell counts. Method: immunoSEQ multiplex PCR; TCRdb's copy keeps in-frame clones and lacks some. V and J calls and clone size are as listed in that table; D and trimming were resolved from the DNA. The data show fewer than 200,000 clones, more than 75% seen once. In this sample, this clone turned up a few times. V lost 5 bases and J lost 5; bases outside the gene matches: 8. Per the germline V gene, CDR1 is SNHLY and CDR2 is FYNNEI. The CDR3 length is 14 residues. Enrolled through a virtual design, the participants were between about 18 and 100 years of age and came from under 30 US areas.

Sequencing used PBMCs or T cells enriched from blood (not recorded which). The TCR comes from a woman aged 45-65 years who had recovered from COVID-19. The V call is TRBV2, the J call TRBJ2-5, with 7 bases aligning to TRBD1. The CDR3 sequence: CASSTQGVGETQYF. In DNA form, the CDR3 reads TGTGCCAGCAGTACCCAGGGGGTCGGGGAGACCCAGTACTTC.